Below are 21 T cell receptor beta chains sequenced from a single sample in a study of CD8 T cells in ankylosing spondylitis. TCRdb used MiXCR to reprocess the 5' RACE reads, holding one entry per CDR3 protein. Among around 250,000 distinct CDR3 sequences listed, under 35% were seen once. The sequencing input was blood, either unsorted or a sorted T cell fraction (not recorded which). The origin of the receptors is a male donor with ankylosing spondylitis or in good health (not recorded which).

This rearrangement joins TRBV10-1 to TRBJ2-5; 8 positions match TRBD1. The ends lost 0 bases at V and 5 bases at J; junction bases unmatched: 5. CDR1 WNHNN and CDR2 SYGVQD come from the germline V gene (reference sequence). The CDR3 is 15 amino acids. CDR3 DNA: TGCGCCAGCAGTGAGTCGGCGACAGGGGATGAGACCCAGTACTTC. The encoded protein is CASSESATGDETQYF.

The rearrangement links TRBV5-1 to TRBJ2-4, with D uncertain. The CDR3 contains 15 residues. CDR1 is SGHRS and CDR2 is YFSETQ in the germline V gene. The ends were cut back, 0 bases at V and 9 bases at J, with 16 bases in the middle. CDR3 region: CASSLAALGTGIQYF. In nucleotides, the CDR3 is TGCGCCAGCAGCTTGGCCGCACTCGGTACTGGCATTCAGTACTTC.

This clonotype was observed many times. This sequence joins TRBV20-1 and TRBJ2-3; perhaps TRBD2 as D (6 bases). The CDR3 spans 15 residues. V was cut by 6 bases and J by 2 bases, with 18 bases left in between. Germline CDR1 reads DFQATT; CDR2 reads SNEGSKA (reference sequence). The CDR3 nucleotides are TGCAGTGCCACCCCCGGGACTGGGGACACAGATACGCAGTATTTT. Amino acid sequence: CSATPGTGDTDTQYF.

V is TRBV25-1 and J is TRBJ2-5; 7 positions agree with TRBD1. Germline V gene data show CDR1 as MGHDK and CDR2 as SYGVNS. V dropped 2 bases and J dropped 3; count of bases not matched to a gene: 12. The CDR3 runs 17 residues. CDR3 nucleotide sequence: TGTGCCAGCAGTGAACAGGGCAGGGGGACCCTAGAAGAGACCCAGTACTTC. Protein sequence: CASSEQGRGTLEETQYF.

Many counts were recorded for this clonotype. The J gene is TRBJ2-1, the V gene TRBV20-1, with D uncertain. The CDR3 covers 12 residues. CDR1 and CDR2 from the germline V gene are DFQATT and SNEGSKA (reference sequence). Trimming cost V 3 bases and J 6 bases, with 9 bases left between them. The CDR3 nucleotides are TGCAGTGCTAGGAGCACTCCCAATGAGCAGTTCTTC. Its translation: CSARSTPNEQFF.

The chain couples TRBV6-2 or TRBV6-3 to TRBJ2-2, with 7 bases that match TRBD1. This CDR3 is built from 15 residues. CDR1 is MNHEY, CDR2 SVGEGT, per germline. After removal of 6 bases from V and 1 base from J, the junction contained 5 bases not matched to a gene. This chain's CDR3 is CASREGARNTGELFF. The CDR3 region has the DNA TGTGCCAGCAGAGAGGGGGCGCGGAACACCGGGGAGCTGTTTTTT.

In its sample, this clonotype was seen once. The gene calls are TRBV11-2 and TRBJ2-7, with 7 bases lining up with TRBD1. This CDR3 comprises 16 residues. After removal of 1 base from V and 7 bases from J, the junction contained 13 bases not matched to a gene. Germline V gene data show CDR1 as SGHAT and CDR2 as FQNNGV. CDR3 DNA: TGTGCCAGCAGCTTAGGATCCTGGACAGGACCTTGGGAGCAGTACTTC. It encodes CASSLGSWTGPWEQYF.

This clonotype appeared a few times. The chain has TRBV20-1 and TRBJ2-3, with 9 bases lining up with TRBD2. With 0 bases clipped from V and 4 bases from J, the junction kept 14 bases outside the gene matches. The CDR3 spans 18 residues. CDR1 DFQATT and CDR2 SNEGSKA come from the germline V gene (reference sequence). Here the CDR3 reads CSARDELRRGGLSDTQYF. The CDR3 nucleotides read TGCAGTGCTAGAGACGAACTTCGGCGGGGGGGCTTGTCAGATACGCAGTATTTT.

This clonotype came up a few times. CDR3 sequence reads: CSARGRETQYF. Written as DNA, the CDR3 is TGCAGTGCTAGGGGTCGGGAGACCCAGTACTTC. The chain couples TRBV20-1 to TRBJ2-5; no reliable D call. Germline-derived CDR1 and CDR2 are DFQATT and SNEGSKA (reference sequence). The ends were cut back, 3 bases at V and 5 bases at J, with 7 bases in the middle. This CDR3 is 11 amino acids long.

The gene calls are TRBV20-1 and TRBJ2-7; TRBD1 agrees at 8 bases. The CDR3 length is 12 residues. Germline V lookup: CDR1 DFQATT, CDR2 SNEGSKA (reference sequence). The CDR3 DNA reads TGCACCGTAGACAGGGGATCCTACGAGCAGTACTTC. This translates into CTVDRGSYEQYF.

This clonotype was seen many times. This chain links TRBV29-1 with TRBJ2-1; 7 nucleotides agree with TRBD2. Germline V CDR1 and CDR2: SQVTM, ANQGSEA. CDR3 length equals 13 residues. V was pared by 4 bases and J by 2 bases, with 2 bases of the junction left unmatched. The CDR3 DNA sequence: TGCAGCGTTGTAAGCGGGACCTACAATGAGCAGTTCTTC. Amino acid sequence: CSVVSGTYNEQFF.

The chain uses TRBV18 and TRBJ2-7; 9 bases are shared with TRBD1. CDR3 size: 14 residues. J was trimmed by 7 bases and V by 3 bases; bases with no gene match: 7. Germline loops: CDR1 KGHSH, CDR2 LQKENI. The CDR3 is CASSPTGTGYEQYF. CDR3 DNA: TGTGCCAGCTCACCGACCGGGACAGGGTATGAGCAGTACTTC.

This clonotype was found many times. The CDR3 nucleotides are TGTGCCAGCAGCTTATCTTCCGCCTACGAGCAGTACTTC. Translation gives CASSLSSAYEQYF. The chain links TRBV7-3 to TRBJ2-7; D ambiguous. Looked up from germline, CDR1 is SGHTA and CDR2 is FQGTGA. The CDR3 sequence is 13 residues long. Trimming removed 2 bases from V and 2 bases from J, with 7 bases in between. Full variable domain (rest looked up from reference TRBV7-3 and TRBJ2-7): GAGVSQTPSNKVTEKGKYVELRCDPISGHTALYWYRQSLGQGPEFLIYFQGTGAADDSGLPNDRFFAVRPEGSVSTLKIQRTERGDSAVYLCASSLSSAYEQYFGPGTRLTVT.

This clonotype was counted at least ten times. The CDR3 region has the DNA TGCAGCGTTGAGGGGGGGCGCAGCACAGATACGCAGTATTTT. This codes for CSVEGGRSTDTQYF. V usage is TRBV29-1 and J usage is TRBJ2-3, with a tentative D call TRBD2 (7 bases). V was pared by 3 bases and J by 0 bases, with 10 bases between. This CDR3 has 14 residues. The germline V gene has CDR1 SQVTM and CDR2 ANQGSEA.

The V and J genes are TRBV27 and TRBJ1-1; possibly TRBD1 for D (6 bases). The V gene's germline CDR1 is MNHEY and CDR2 SMNVEV (reference sequence). The CDR3 length is 14 residues. The V and J ends lost 6 bases and 3 bases respectively, with 14 bases between them. The CDR3 spells CASRQRGTYTEAFF. The CDR3 bases are TGTGCCAGCAGGCAAAGGGGGACTTACACTGAAGCTTTCTTT.

This clonotype has only a few counts. Here the CDR3 reads CASSPDPNTEAFF. In DNA form, the CDR3 reads TGTGCCAGCAGCCCGGATCCGAACACTGAAGCTTTCTTT. This chain links TRBV5-5 with TRBJ1-1; D gene uncertain. This CDR3 region has 13 residues. Deletions cut 4 bases from V and 1 base from J, with 8 bases between. Looked up from germline, CDR1 is SGHKS and CDR2 is YYEKEE (reference sequence). Drawing the rest from reference TRBV5-5 and TRBJ1-1, the complete variable domain is DAGVTQSPTHLIKTRGQQVTLRCSPISGHKSVSWYQQVLGQGPQFIFQYYEKEERGRGNFPDRFSARQFPNYSSELNVNALLLGDSALYLCASSPDPNTEAFFGQGTRLTVV.

This clonotype was found many times. This chain links TRBV5-1 with TRBJ2-7; possibly TRBD1 for D (6 bases). This CDR3 is 16 amino acids long. V was clipped by 0 bases and J by 0 bases, with 13 bases between them. Per germline, CDR1 SGHRS and CDR2 YFSETQ. Here the CDR3 reads CASSLAHNRVSYEQYF. For the CDR3, the DNA is TGCGCCAGCAGCTTGGCCCACAACAGGGTCTCCTACGAGCAGTACTTC.

This clonotype has more than one count but fewer than ten. The chain links TRBV9 to TRBJ2-3; D is ambiguous. This CDR3 is 14 amino acids long. V was trimmed by 0 bases and J by 11 bases, leaving 16 bases between them. Per the germline V gene, CDR1 is SGDLS and CDR2 is YYNGEE. The CDR3 reads CASSVVGGVEGQYF. In nucleotides, the CDR3 is TGTGCCAGCAGCGTAGTGGGTGGCGTCGAAGGGCAGTATTTT.

This clonotype was detected only once. The J gene is TRBJ2-2, the V gene TRBV7-8; weak D call: TRBD2 (5 bases). Germline V CDR1 and CDR2: SGHVS, FQNEAQ. The CDR3 contains 14 residues. Trimming removed 4 bases at V and 4 bases at J, with 10 bases between. The CDR3 reads CASSSGIGTGELFF. The CDR3 DNA reads as TGTGCCAGCAGCTCGGGAATTGGCACCGGGGAGCTGTTTTTT. Variable domain in full (rest from reference TRBV7-8 and TRBJ2-2): GAGVSQSPRYKVAKRGQDVALRCDPISGHVSLFWYQQALGQGPEFLTYFQNEAQLDKSGLPSDRFFAERPEGSVSTLKIQRTQQEDSAVYLCASSSGIGTGELFFGEGSRLTVL.

The gene calls are TRBV5-1 and TRBJ2-7; 8 nucleotides line up with TRBD1. The CDR3 totals 15 residues. CDR1 SGHRS and CDR2 YFSETQ come from the germline V gene. J gave up 1 base and V 0 bases, and 3 bases lay outside the gene matches. The CDR3 region is CASSLAGQGSYEQYF. The CDR3 bases are TGCGCCAGCAGCTTGGCAGGACAGGGATCCTACGAGCAGTACTTC.

The table lists this clonotype with a few counts. V and J are TRBV29-1 and TRBJ2-1, with 7 bases fitting TRBD1. This CDR3 has 13 amino acids. CDR1 and CDR2 from the germline V gene are SQVTM and ANQGSEA. Trimming removed 6 bases from V and 3 bases from J; junction bases left unmatched: 5. Here the CDR3 reads CSVTGDYYNEQFF. CDR3 DNA: TGCAGCGTCACAGGGGATTACTACAATGAGCAGTTCTTC.